The 26 T cell receptor beta chains in this list originate from one sample, sequenced in a study of vaccination effects on CD4 cells after COVID-19. The antigens for these receptors are not known. Antigen-specific CD4+ T cells were expanded with viral peptide pools in the ViraFEST assay before sequencing. A 10-day culture period preceded the isolation of CD4+ T cells. All participants had two doses of either the BNT162b2 or mRNA-1273 vaccine. Profiled with immunoSEQ multiplex PCR; TCRdb holds only in-frame clones, not every one. In the table there are about 24,000 clones, roughly 80% of which are singletons. The specimen comprised CD4+ T cells from PBMCs cultured with HCoV-NL63 spike peptides, sampled after COVID-19 vaccination. These receptors all stem from a human donor who received a COVID-19 vaccine.

CDR3 region: CASSPRDWPYNEQFF. CDR3 sequence (DNA): TGTGCCAGCAGCCCCCGGGACTGGCCCTACAATGAGCAGTTCTTC. The rearrangement joins TRBV9 to TRBJ2-1, with D possibly matching TRBD2 (6 bases). This CDR3 is built from 15 residues. Trimming took off 4 bases at V and 2 bases at J, with 13 bases between the two ends. In germline, CDR1 is SGDLS, CDR2 YYNGEE.

This clone was seen a handful of times. The chain has TRBV18 and TRBJ1-1; the D gene is possibly TRBD1 (6 bases). Per the germline V gene, CDR1 is KGHSH and CDR2 is LQKENI. CDR3 size: 15 residues. The ends were cut back, 3 bases at V and 5 bases at J, with 16 bases in the middle. This CDR3 is CASSPSRGLWTEAFF. The CDR3 DNA reads TGTGCCAGCTCACCGTCACGGGGGCTATGGACTGAAGCTTTCTTT.

The chain couples TRBV7-8 to TRBJ1-6; D is unclear. This CDR3 has 15 amino acids. V lost 1 base, J lost 2 bases, and 6 bases lay in between. Germline V gene lookup returns CDR1 SGHVS and CDR2 FQNEAQ. The chain's CDR3 is CASSLGRAYNSPLHF. The CDR3 DNA is TGTGCCAGCAGCTTAGGGAGAGCCTATAATTCACCCCTCCACTTT.

The V and J genes are TRBV5-1 and TRBJ1-1; unclear D gene. Per germline, CDR1 SGHRS and CDR2 YFSETQ. Trimming took off 4 bases at V and 2 bases at J, with 15 bases between the two ends. The CDR3 runs 15 residues. The DNA for the CDR3 is TGCGCCAGCAGCCGGTCGCAGCAAAGAAACACTGAAGCTTTCTTT. This translates into CASSRSQQRNTEAFF. Looking up the rest from reference TRBV5-1 and TRBJ1-1 gives the full variable domain: KAGVTQTPRYLIKTRGQQVTLSCSPISGHRSVSWYQQTPGQGLQFLFEYFSETQRNKGNFPGRFSGRQFSNSRSEMNVSTLELGDSALYLCASSRSQQRNTEAFFGQGTRLTVV.

V gene TRBV6-6 combines with J gene TRBJ1-6; 7 nucleotides align to TRBD1. This CDR3 contains 19 residues. Germline CDR1 and CDR2: MNHNY and SVGAGI (reference sequence). Losses at the gene ends were 5 bases for V and 0 bases for J; bases not matched to a gene: 13. CDR3 protein: CASSRGTAIDSSYNSPLHF. The CDR3, as DNA: TGTGCCAGCAGTCGGGGGACAGCCATAGATTCCTCCTATAATTCACCCCTCCACTTT.

CDR3 in DNA: TGTGCCATCAGTGAGTCCTTACTAGAGACCCAGTACTTC. This codes for CAISESLLETQYF. The chain is built from TRBV10-3 and TRBJ2-5; D unresolved. This CDR3 spans 13 amino acids. V was clipped by 0 bases and J by 4 bases, with 6 bases between them. Germline V lookup: CDR1 ENHRY, CDR2 SYGVKD.

The chain employs TRBV28 and TRBJ2-1; the D is unclear. Germline loops: CDR1 MDHEN, CDR2 SYDVKM. This CDR3 is 15 amino acids long. Trimming left V 2 bases short and J 7 bases short, with 15 bases between. The CDR3 DNA reads TGTGCCAGCAGTTTAGTCCACAATCCAGGAAATGAGCAGTTCTTC. Amino acid sequence: CASSLVHNPGNEQFF.

J is TRBJ1-4 and V is TRBV30; D is undetermined. Germline V lookup: CDR1 GTSNPN, CDR2 SVGIG (reference sequence). There are 15 residues in the CDR3. V lost 4 bases and J 4 bases, leaving 16 bases between the germline ends. The CDR3 sequence: CAWTLSGHSNEKLFF. CDR3 coding DNA: TGTGCCTGGACGCTCTCTGGGCACAGTAATGAAAAACTGTTTTTT.

This clone was seen a single time. The chain is built from TRBV6-5 and TRBJ2-6, with D possibly matching TRBD1 (6 bases). Germline loops: CDR1 MNHEY, CDR2 SVGAGI. V was trimmed by 5 bases and J by 11 bases, leaving 19 bases between them. This CDR3 has 15 residues. The CDR3 region is CASSLEQGLGDVLTF. In nucleotides, the CDR3 is TGTGCCAGCAGTCTAGAGCAGGGGCTGGGCGACGTCCTGACTTTC.

This rearrangement joins TRBV3-1 (or the pseudogene TRBV3-2) to TRBJ2-7; D gene unclear. Germline assignment: CDR1 LGHDT and CDR2 YNNKEL (reference sequence). The V and J ends lost 2 bases and 7 bases respectively, with 9 bases between them. The CDR3 is 12 residues long. In DNA form, the CDR3 reads TGTGCCAGCAGCCAACTCGGTTGGGAGCAGTACTTC. It specifies CASSQLGWEQYF.

The V and J genes are TRBV3-1 (or the pseudogene TRBV3-2) and TRBJ2-2; 9 bases are a match to TRBD1. The CDR3 totals 17 residues. V was pared by 4 bases and J by 5 bases, with 11 bases of the junction left unmatched. Germline V CDR1 and CDR2: LGHDT, YNNKEL (reference sequence). CDR3 loop: CASSPPWGQGRTGELFF. CDR3 DNA: TGTGCCAGCAGCCCACCCTGGGGACAGGGAAGAACCGGGGAGCTGTTTTTT.

The chain couples TRBV3-1 (or the pseudogene TRBV3-2) to TRBJ2-3; TRBD1 is a possible D gene (5 bases). The CDR3 extends over 15 amino acids. CDR1 is LGHDT, CDR2 YNNKEL, per germline (reference sequence). V lost 2 bases and J 10 bases, leaving 19 bases between the germline ends. In DNA, the CDR3 is TGTGCCAGCAGCCAAATCTCGGCAGGGTCCCTCCCGCAGTATTTT. It codes for CASSQISAGSLPQYF.

The chain employs TRBV7-6 and TRBJ2-1; 12 bases fit TRBD2. There are 17 residues in the CDR3. CDR1 is SGHVS, CDR2 FNYEAQ, per germline. Trimming took 5 bases from V and 7 from J; bases not matched to a gene: 12. The CDR3 reads CASSPASGRAIINEQFF. DNA for the CDR3: TGTGCCAGCAGCCCTGCTAGCGGGAGGGCTATTATAAATGAGCAGTTCTTC.

The rearrangement uses TRBV3-1 (or the pseudogene TRBV3-2) and TRBJ2-1; D not resolved. The CDR3 has 11 residues. CDR1 is LGHDT, CDR2 YNNKEL, per germline (reference sequence). V shed 3 bases and J shed 10 bases, with 7 bases lying between them. The CDR3 DNA follows: TGTGCCAGCAGCCACGGCGGAGAGCAGTTCTTC. Amino acid sequence: CASSHGGEQFF.

The rearrangement links TRBV2 to TRBJ2-1, with 8 bases that match TRBD2. Trimming removed 8 bases from V and 7 bases from J; junction bases left unmatched: 10. The CDR3 spans 14 residues. Germline V gene lookup returns CDR1 SNHLY and CDR2 FYNNEI. CDR3 in DNA: TGTGCCAGCTTGACGGGAGGGCTAAAGAATGAGCAGTTCTTC. This translates into CASLTGGLKNEQFF.

The chain employs TRBV28 and TRBJ2-2; D ambiguous. The CDR3 has 11 amino acids. V lost 11 bases and J lost 6, with 10 bases in between. Germline lookup yields CDR1 MDHEN and CDR2 SYDVKM. For the CDR3, the DNA is TGTGCCGCGGTGGGCCCCGGGGAGCTGTTTTTT. Translating it yields CAAVGPGELFF. Filled out from reference TRBV28 and TRBJ2-2, the complete variable domain reads DVKVTQSSRYLVKRTGEKVFLECVQDMDHENMFWYRQDPGLGLRLIYFSYDVKMKEKGDIPEGYSVSREKKERFSLILESASTNQTSMYLCAAVGPGELFFGEGSRLTVL.

CDR3 residues: CASSAGGRGQETQYF. The DNA for the CDR3 is TGTGCCAGCAGCGCAGGGGGGCGGGGCCAAGAGACCCAGTACTTC. This sequence joins TRBV7-8 and TRBJ2-5; perhaps TRBD1 as D (7 bases). The germline V gene has CDR1 SGHVS and CDR2 FQNEAQ. The V end lost 5 bases, the J end lost 1 base, and 14 bases lay between the germline ends. CDR3 length: 15 amino acids.

The V gene is TRBV6-5, the J gene TRBJ2-5, with a possible D match to TRBD1 (6 bases). Germline loops: CDR1 MNHEY, CDR2 SVGAGI. This CDR3 is built from 15 residues. Trimming removed 10 bases at V and 0 bases at J, with 18 bases between. The DNA of the CDR3 is TGTGCCACCCACCCCCAGGGGCGGTACCAAGAGACCCAGTACTTC. Its protein is CATHPQGRYQETQYF.

The chain employs TRBV19 and TRBJ1-1, with D possibly matching TRBD1 (5 bases). With 8 bases removed from V and 1 base from J, the gap between germline ends came to 20 bases. This CDR3 has 16 amino acids. Germline V gene lookup returns CDR1 LNHDA and CDR2 SQIVND (reference sequence). CDR3 DNA: TGTGCCAGTTTGACAGACAGACGGAGAGGGAACACTGAAGCTTTCTTT. This codes for CASLTDRRRGNTEAFF.

The table lists this clone with a few counts. CDR3 DNA: TGCGCCAGCAGCCCCGGGAGCGGGAGCACCCATGAGCAGTTCTTC. Translated: CASSPGSGSTHEQFF. This chain links TRBV4-1 with TRBJ2-1, with 8 bases aligning to TRBD2. The CDR3 length is 15 residues. Germline CDR1 MGHRA, CDR2 YSYEKL. V was pared by 4 bases and J by 8 bases, with 10 bases of the junction left unmatched.

The V gene is TRBV5-1, the J gene TRBJ2-4; D gene uncertain. CDR3 length equals 13 residues. V was cut by 4 bases and J by 11 bases, with 16 bases left in between. Germline assignment: CDR1 SGHRS and CDR2 YFSETQ. DNA for the CDR3: TGCGCCAGCAGCCCGGACGGCCGAGACTTTCAGTACTTC. Translated, it gives CASSPDGRDFQYF.

This clone has at least ten counts. V is TRBV27 and J is TRBJ2-7, with 9 bases identical to TRBD2. The germline V gene has CDR1 MNHEY and CDR2 SMNVEV (reference sequence). Trimming removed 6 bases from V and 3 bases from J; junction bases left unmatched: 3. This CDR3 region has 13 residues. DNA of the CDR3: TGTGCCAGCAGGGCTAGCGGGGTCTACGAGCAGTACTTC. Translated, it gives CASRASGVYEQYF.

The sample holds one count of this clone. J is TRBJ1-2 and V is TRBV6-2 or TRBV6-3; D unresolved. CDR1 and CDR2 (germline): MNHEY, SVGEGT. The length of the CDR3 is 13 residues. V lost 0 bases and J 6 bases, leaving 8 bases between the germline ends. This CDR3 is CASSYSGWDGYTF. The CDR3 DNA is TGTGCCAGCAGTTACTCAGGGTGGGATGGCTACACCTTC.

The V call is TRBV24-1, the J call TRBJ2-3; D ambiguous. CDR3 length equals 13 residues. Between the trimmed V and J ends, which lost 4 bases and 5 bases, there was a span of 9 bases. Germline lookup yields CDR1 KGHDR and CDR2 SFDVKD. CDR3 loop: CATSDGRLDTQYF. CDR3 sequence (DNA): TGTGCCACCAGTGACGGACGGCTAGATACGCAGTATTTT.

V is TRBV2 and J is TRBJ2-7; perhaps TRBD1 as D (5 bases). The CDR3 is 14 amino acids. Trimming stripped 3 bases from V and 1 base from J, with 10 bases between. Germline CDR1 reads SNHLY; CDR2 reads FYNNEI. This CDR3 is CASSDRGQSYEQYF. As DNA, the CDR3 is TGTGCCAGCAGTGATAGGGGTCAGTCCTACGAGCAGTACTTC.

The J gene is TRBJ1-6, the V gene TRBV11-2; D ambiguous. Deletions cut 5 bases from V and 6 bases from J, with 17 bases between. The germline V gene encodes CDR1 SGHAT and CDR2 FQNNGV. CDR3 length: 16 residues. The CDR3 region is CASSPLRFSGNSPLHF. The CDR3 DNA sequence: TGTGCCAGCAGCCCCCTCCGGTTTTCGGGTAATTCACCCCTCCACTTT.